Below, one T cell receptor beta chain is given with its context. The data belong to a study of cytomegalovirus exposure and HLA in healthy donors. Those who donated were healthy bone marrow donors. Germline-derived CDR1 and CDR2 are SQVTM and ANQGSEA. V gave up 2 bases and J gave up 2 bases; unmatched junction bases: 5. CDR3 length: 15 residues. Vbeta (60) and Jbeta (13) primers were used in the PCR. Per the study methods: Approximately 11 million of the 60 million to 80 million unique TCR beta chains counted in a later analysis were shared. TCRdb keeps only in-frame clones here, not all; method: immunoSEQ multiplex PCR. V and J calls and clone size are copied from that table; D and trimming were computed from the DNA. The table lists about 75,000 clones, more than 65% of them singletons.

The origin of this receptor is a man between 65 and 79 years old in good health and CMV-seropositive. Sequencing input: PBMCs. The chain employs TRBV29-1 and TRBJ2-2; 7 nucleotides match TRBD2. The CDR3 sequence: CSVERLAENTGELFF. CDR3 nucleotide sequence: TGCAGCGTTGAAAGGCTAGCGGAAAACACCGGGGAGCTGTTTTTT.